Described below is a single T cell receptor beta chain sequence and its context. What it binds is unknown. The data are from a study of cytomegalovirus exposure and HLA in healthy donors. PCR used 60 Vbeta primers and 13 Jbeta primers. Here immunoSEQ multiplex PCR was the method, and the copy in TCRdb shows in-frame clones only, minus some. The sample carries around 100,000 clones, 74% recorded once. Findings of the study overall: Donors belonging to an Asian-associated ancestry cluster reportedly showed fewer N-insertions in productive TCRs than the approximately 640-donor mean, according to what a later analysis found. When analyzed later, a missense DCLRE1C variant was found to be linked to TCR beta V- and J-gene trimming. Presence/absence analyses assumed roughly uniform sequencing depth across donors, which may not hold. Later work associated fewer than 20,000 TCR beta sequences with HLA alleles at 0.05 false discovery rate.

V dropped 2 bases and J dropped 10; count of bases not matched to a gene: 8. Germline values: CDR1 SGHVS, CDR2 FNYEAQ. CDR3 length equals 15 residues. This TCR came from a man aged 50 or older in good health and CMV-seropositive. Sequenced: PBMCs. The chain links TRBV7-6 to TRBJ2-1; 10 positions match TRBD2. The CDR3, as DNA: TGTGCCAGCAGCTTAAAAGCGGGAGGGGAACAGGAGCAGTTCTTC. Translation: CASSLKAGGEQEQFF.